Below, 17 T cell receptor beta chains from the same sample are listed, as sequenced in a study of blood T cell repertoires in COVID-19. Repertoires were generated with immunoSEQ multiplex PCR, while TCRdb's copy carries only in-frame clones and drops some. The table has around 69,000 clones, around 85% seen once. Sample: peripheral blood. Every receptor here comes from a man between 45 and 60 years old with acute or convalescent COVID-19.

This sequence joins TRBV29-1 and TRBJ1-2; a weak D match, TRBD1 (6 bases). The CDR3 contains 14 residues. Trimming shortened V by 6 bases and J by 0 bases, and 14 bases separated the two germline ends. Germline assignment: CDR1 SQVTM and CDR2 ANQGSEA. The CDR3 loop reads CSVSETGANYGYTF. In nucleotides, the CDR3 is TGCAGCGTGAGTGAGACAGGAGCTAACTATGGCTACACCTTC.

V is TRBV10-2 and J is TRBJ2-5, with 7 bases that match TRBD2. The CDR3 covers 16 residues. Germline CDR1 is WSHSY and CDR2 is SAAADI. V lost 8 bases to trimming and J lost 2 bases; unmatched junction nucleotides: 14. The CDR3: CASPGPVAGEQETQYF. The CDR3 region has the DNA TGCGCCAGCCCCGGTCCGGTAGCGGGTGAACAAGAGACCCAGTACTTC.

The chain is built from TRBV11-1 and TRBJ1-2, with D hard to call. V dropped 4 bases and J dropped 7 bases, with 13 bases sitting between them. The CDR3 loop spans 13 amino acids. Germline-derived CDR1 and CDR2 are SGHAT and FQDESV (reference sequence). In DNA form, the CDR3 reads TGTGCCAGCAGCTCCCCCACAACCGTTGGCTACACCTTC. Its translation: CASSSPTTVGYTF.

The CDR3 DNA is TGTGCCAGCAGTGGGGCGGGCGCTAATCTCTACGAGCAGTACTTC. Translating it yields CASSGAGANLYEQYF. J is TRBJ2-7 and V is TRBV25-1; TRBD2 is a possible D gene (5 bases). The V and J ends lost 4 bases and 3 bases respectively, with 16 bases between them. Germline V gene sequence: CDR1 MGHDK, CDR2 SYGVNS. This CDR3 is built from 15 residues.

The V gene is TRBV5-4, the J gene TRBJ2-5, with 13 bases that match TRBD2. The CDR3 runs 14 residues. Unmatched junction bases numbered 3, after V lost 4 bases and J lost 6 bases. Germline V lookup: CDR1 SGHNT, CDR2 YYREEE (reference sequence). The CDR3 DNA reads as TGTGCCAGCAGCGGGACTAGCGGGGAACAGACCCAGTACTTC. This translates into CASSGTSGEQTQYF.

The V gene is TRBV7-9, the J gene TRBJ2-2; TRBD1 aligns across 8 bases. Germline lookup yields CDR1 SEHNR and CDR2 FQNEAQ (reference sequence). This CDR3 has 16 amino acids. Trimming took 7 bases from V and 1 from J; bases not matched to a gene: 8. The CDR3 sequence: CASTIPDRGNTGELFF. As DNA, the CDR3 is TGTGCCAGCACCATTCCTGACAGGGGGAACACCGGGGAGCTGTTTTTT.

The chain joins TRBV6-1 to TRBJ2-7; D remains ambiguous. This CDR3 is 12 amino acids long. In germline, CDR1 is MNHNS, CDR2 SASEGT. V lost 3 bases to trimming and J lost 2 bases, with 5 bases between them. CDR3 sequence: CASSDPTYEQYF. The CDR3 DNA is TGTGCCAGCAGTGACCCCACCTACGAGCAGTACTTC.

This clone was detected only once. The chain carries TRBV19 and TRBJ2-7; D uncertain. The CDR3 loop spans 13 amino acids. CDR1 LNHDA and CDR2 SQIVND come from the germline V gene (reference sequence). Trimming shortened V by 5 bases and J by 3 bases, and 11 bases separated the two germline ends. The CDR3 nucleotides read TGTGCCAGTAGTTCCTCCGGCGGCTACGAGCAGTACTTC. Residues: CASSSSGGYEQYF.

The chain carries TRBV6-5 and TRBJ1-2; possibly TRBD1 for D (6 bases). This CDR3 is 13 amino acids long. CDR1 and CDR2 (germline): MNHEY, SVGAGI. The V gene lost 4 bases and the J gene lost 7 bases, with 13 bases spanning the gap. CDR3 region: CASSSPGEGGYTF. The CDR3 coding sequence is TGTGCCAGCAGTTCTCCAGGGGAGGGTGGCTACACCTTC.

The chain couples TRBV5-1 to TRBJ2-2; TRBD1 aligns across 9 bases. There are 17 residues in the CDR3. CDR1 is SGHRS and CDR2 is YFSETQ in the germline V gene. The V and J ends lost 6 bases and 5 bases, in that order; junction bases with no gene match: 14. CDR3 residues: CASKPSAGQGRTGELFF. CDR3 coding DNA: TGCGCCAGCAAACCCTCCGCGGGACAGGGAAGGACCGGGGAGCTGTTTTTT. The full variable domain, with the rest looked up from reference TRBV5-1 and TRBJ2-2, is KAGVTQTPRYLIKTRGQQVTLSCSPISGHRSVSWYQQTPGQGLQFLFEYFSETQRNKGNFPGRFSGRQFSNSRSEMNVSTLELGDSALYLCASKPSAGQGRTGELFFGEGSRLTVL.

Only one count was recorded for this clone. The chain employs TRBV7-9 and TRBJ1-2; 8 nucleotides match TRBD1. The CDR3 has 14 amino acids. Per germline, CDR1 SEHNR and CDR2 FQNEAQ (reference sequence). The junction had 6 bases not matched to a gene; V was cut back by 5 bases and J by 4 bases. The CDR3, as DNA: TGTGCCAGCAGCCCGGACAGGGTAGGCTATGGCTACACCTTC. This gives the protein CASSPDRVGYGYTF.

V is TRBV23-1 and J is TRBJ1-6; possibly TRBD1 for D (6 bases). TRBV23-1 has ORF status, its function being uncertain. The ends were cut back, 2 bases at V and 11 bases at J, with 19 bases in the middle. The CDR3 consists of 16 residues. The CDR3 sequence: CASSQDGQPGGPPLHF. CDR3 DNA sequence: TGCGCCAGCAGTCAAGACGGACAGCCCGGTGGTCCACCCCTCCACTTT.

This chain joins TRBV5-1 and TRBJ1-3; 7 positions agree with TRBD1. Losses at the gene ends were 5 bases for V and 0 bases for J; bases not matched to a gene: 2. The CDR3 loop spans 14 amino acids. Germline CDR1 and CDR2: SGHRS and YFSETQ. CDR3 amino acids: CASRTGSSGNTIYF. CDR3 DNA sequence: TGCGCCAGCAGGACAGGGAGCTCTGGAAACACCATATATTTT. The full variable domain, completed using reference TRBV5-1 and TRBJ1-3, is KAGVTQTPRYLIKTRGQQVTLSCSPISGHRSVSWYQQTPGQGLQFLFEYFSETQRNKGNFPGRFSGRQFSNSRSEMNVSTLELGDSALYLCASRTGSSGNTIYFGEGSWLTVV.

V gene TRBV29-1 combines with J gene TRBJ1-1; 9 bases are shared with TRBD1. CDR3 length: 13 residues. Losses at the gene ends were 6 bases for V and 5 bases for J; bases not matched to a gene: 7. The germline V gene encodes CDR1 SQVTM and CDR2 ANQGSEA. As DNA, the CDR3 is TGCAGCGTGTGGGACAGGGCCGAAACTGAAGCTTTCTTT. Protein sequence: CSVWDRAETEAFF.

The V call is TRBV6-2 or TRBV6-3, the J call TRBJ2-7; D might be TRBD2 (6 bases). CDR1 MNHEY and CDR2 SVGEGT come from the germline V gene. The V gene lost 4 bases and the J gene lost 5 bases, with 9 bases spanning the gap. The CDR3 is 12 residues long. CDR3 DNA: TGTGCCAGCAGTTGGGGGGAAGACGAGCAGTACGTC. It yields the protein CASSWGEDEQYV.

For the CDR3, the DNA is TGTGCCAGCTCACCCGACTGGGGTAGCGGGGGGCAGGATGAGCAGTTCTTC. It translates to CASSPDWGSGGQDEQFF. This rearrangement joins TRBV18 to TRBJ2-1; 10 bases line up with TRBD2. Germline V lookup: CDR1 KGHSH, CDR2 LQKENI. V lost 3 bases, J lost 8 bases, and 13 bases stayed unmatched. The CDR3 is 17 residues long.

The chain has TRBV6-5 and TRBJ1-1; no firm D call. Germline V lookup: CDR1 MNHEY, CDR2 SVGAGI. Trimming took 7 bases from V and 1 from J, leaving 10 bases between them. The CDR3 runs to 13 residues. CDR3 in amino acids: CASTPPGNTEAFF. The DNA for the CDR3 is TGTGCCAGCACCCCACCAGGGAACACTGAAGCTTTCTTT.